This T cell receptor beta chain stems from a study of T cell repertoires in aging, cancer and after chemotherapy. Study-wide background: Donor ages fell into six groups from 30 or younger up to 70 or older.

CDR1 and CDR2 (germline): MNHNY, SVGAGI (reference sequence). V was clipped by 7 bases and J by 1 base; unmatched bases: 6. This CDR3 is 14 amino acids long. Rearranged V-D-J TRB sequences were amplified with a mixed TRB-A/B primer pool. TCRdb fed the multiplex PCR reads into MiXCR, producing one record per CDR3 protein. This table has more than 10,000 distinct CDR3 sequences, less than 25% appearing once. This clonotype came up a few times. Antigen: not known. Study conclusions and caveats: In cancer patients, declining TCR diversity with age involved lost richness and lost evenness.

Peripheral blood genomic DNA, not sorted cells or RNA, was the template. This clonotype was obtained from a human donor in good health. The specimen was blood. V gene TRBV6-6 combines with J gene TRBJ2-5; 7 bases are a match to TRBD1. The CDR3: CASTLTGVQETQYF. CDR3 in DNA: TGTGCCAGCACCCTCACAGGGGTCCAAGAGACCCAGTACTTC.